Listed below are T cell receptor beta chains from one sample, sequenced in a study of blood T cell repertoires in COVID-19. Profiled with immunoSEQ multiplex PCR; TCRdb holds only in-frame clones, not every one. The sample yields about 110,000 clones, about 90% seen once. Sequenced material: peripheral blood. The receptors were gathered from a woman aged 45-65 years with active or convalescent COVID-19. Each CDR3 is given with its conserved first and last residue. The order of the fields is V gene, J gene, clone size, D gene, CDR3 DNA, CDR3 protein. The D gene is left open where the match is weak. The listing skips clone size in some rows; elsewhere it reads once, few, many or a size class.

>TRBV30|TRBJ2-3|NA|TRBD1
TGTGCCTGGAGTCCCCCAGGGGGCGTAGATACGCAGTATTTT
CAWSPPGGVDTQYF
>TRBV11-2|TRBJ2-7|once|TRBD1
TGTGCCAGCGCTTCCGGGACAGGACCCTTAAACGAGCAGTACTTC
CASASGTGPLNEQYF
>TRBV14|TRBJ2-5|NA|TRBD2
TGTGCCAGCAGCCAATTCGTACGTCTAGCGGTCGAGACCCAGTACTTC
CASSQFVRLAVETQYF
>TRBV5-6|TRBJ2-7|NA|NA
TGTGCCAGCAGCCCCCGGGGGTACGAGCAGTACTTC
CASSPRGYEQYF
>TRBV10-3|TRBJ2-7|NA|NA
TGTGCCATCAGGAACGGGAACGGCTACGAGCAGTACTTC
CAIRNGNGYEQYF
>TRBV19|TRBJ2-1|NA|TRBD1
TGTGCCAGTAGTATATCGCAGGGGGCCTACAATGAGCAGTTCTTC
CASSISQGAYNEQFF
>TRBV4-2|TRBJ2-5|once|TRBD2
TGTGCCAGCAGCCAAGCCCGGGGGGGAATAGAGACCCAGTACTTC
CASSQARGGIETQYF
>TRBV12-3/TRBV12-4|TRBJ1-2|NA|NA
TGTGCCAGCATACCCTGGGGCGTTGGTGGCTACACCTTC
CASIPWGVGGYTF
>TRBV7-2|TRBJ2-5|NA|NA
TGTGCCAGCAGCCCTAGGGGGTTACAAGAGACCCAGTACTTC
CASSPRGLQETQYF
>TRBV7-2|TRBJ2-5|NA|NA
TGTGCCAGCAGCTTAGCGAGGCGCGGTCAAGAGACCCAGTACTTC
CASSLARRGQETQYF
>TRBV6-2/TRBV6-3|TRBJ2-1|NA|TRBD2
TGTGCCAGCAGTTCCGGGACTAGCGTCTCCAATGAGCAGTTCTTC
CASSSGTSVSNEQFF
>TRBV4-1|TRBJ2-4|NA|TRBD2
TGCGCCAGCAGCCAAGCGACTAGCGGGAAAATTTACTTC
CASSQATSGKIYF
>TRBV3-1/TRBV3-2|TRBJ2-1|NA|TRBD2
TGTGCCAGCAGCCCACGACTAGCGGAGGGTTGGTATGAGCAGTTCTTC
CASSPRLAEGWYEQFF
>TRBV7-7|TRBJ2-5|NA|NA
TGTGCTAGCAGCTTAAGTCAGGGGTTAGAGACCCAGTACTTC
CASSLSQGLETQYF
>TRBV7-2|TRBJ2-3|NA|TRBD2
TGTGCCAGCAGCTTACTAGCGGGAGGGCCACCCACAGATACGCAGTATTTT
CASSLLAGGPPTDTQYF
>TRBV7-8|TRBJ1-3|NA|NA
TGTGCCAGCAGTCTTGGGGGCGCTGGAAACACCATATATTTT
CASSLGGAGNTIYF
>TRBV2|TRBJ1-2|NA|NA
TGTGCCAGCAGCCAAGGGTCCAGGGAGGGCTATGGCTACACCTTC
CASSQGSREGYGYTF